This T cell receptor beta chain emerged from a study of T cell changes during pregnancy in multiple sclerosis. The CDR3 is made up of 14 amino acids. J lost 5 bases, V lost 1 base, and 1 base had no gene match. CDR1 SGHKS and CDR2 YYEKEE come from the germline V gene (reference sequence). The repertoire was sequenced with immunoSEQ multiplex PCR; TCRdb's copy has only in-frame clones and lacks some. The sample carries roughly 35,000 clones, roughly 85% recorded once. The TCR originated in a female donor with multiple sclerosis, enrolled in a pregnancy study. The chain links TRBV5-5 to TRBJ1-5, with 9 bases lining up with TRBD1. Sample: CD4+ T cells from peripheral blood mononuclear cells, taken before pregnancy. CDR3 DNA sequence: TGTGCCAGCAGCTTGAGGACAGGGGATCAGCCCCAGCATTTT. Translation: CASSLRTGDQPQHF.